This TCR beta chain was recorded in a study of blood T cell repertoires in COVID-19. Study context: Both acute and convalescent COVID-19 samples were obtained from the United States, Italy and Spain. The cDNA or gDNA used as material had been derived from T cells, B-cell-depleted T cells, or PBMCs.

V lost 6 bases, J lost 2 bases, and 7 bases stayed unmatched. CDR3 length: 15 amino acids. The germline CDR1 and CDR2 sequences are SGHTA and FQGNSA. This table comes from immunoSEQ multiplex PCR, and its TCRdb copy is limited to in-frame clones, with some not included. The table shows more than 25,000 clones, with around 87% occurring only once. The TCR was taken from a man aged 55 to 70 with active COVID-19. The V and J genes are TRBV7-2 and TRBJ2-7, with 10 bases identical to TRBD2. Sequencing was performed on peripheral blood. The CDR3 protein is CASRPTSGVAYEQYF. The CDR3 DNA reads TGTGCCAGCAGACCAACTAGCGGGGTTGCCTACGAGCAGTACTTC.